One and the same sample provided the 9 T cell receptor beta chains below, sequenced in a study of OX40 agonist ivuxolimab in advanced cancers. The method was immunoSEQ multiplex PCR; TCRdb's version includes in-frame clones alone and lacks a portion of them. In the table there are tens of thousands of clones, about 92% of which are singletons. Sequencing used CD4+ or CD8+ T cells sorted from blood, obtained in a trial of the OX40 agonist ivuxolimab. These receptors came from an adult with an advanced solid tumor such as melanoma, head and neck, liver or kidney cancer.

The CDR3 bases are TGTGCCAGCAGCTTTGGCCAGACCTACGAGCAGTACTTC. Its translation is CASSFGQTYEQYF. This chain connects TRBV11-2 to TRBJ2-7; D is ambiguous. Germline values: CDR1 SGHAT, CDR2 FQNNGV. The CDR3 length is 13 residues. Trimming cost V 3 bases and J 2 bases, with 8 bases left between them.

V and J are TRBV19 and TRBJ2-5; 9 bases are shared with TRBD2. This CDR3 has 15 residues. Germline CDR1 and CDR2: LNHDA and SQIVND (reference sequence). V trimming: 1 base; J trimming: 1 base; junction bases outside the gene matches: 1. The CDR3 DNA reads TGTGCCAGTAGTATAGGAGCGGGGGGCCAAGAGACCCAGTACTTC. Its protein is CASSIGAGGQETQYF.

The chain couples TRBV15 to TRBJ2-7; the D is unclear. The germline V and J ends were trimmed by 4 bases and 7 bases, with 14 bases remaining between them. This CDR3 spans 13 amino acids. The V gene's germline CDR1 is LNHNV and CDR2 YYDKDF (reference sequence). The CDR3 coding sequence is TGTGCCACCAGCACGAGATTAGAGAGGGAGCAGTACTTC. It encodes CATSTRLEREQYF. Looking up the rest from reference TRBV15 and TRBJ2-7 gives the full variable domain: DAMVIQNPRYQVTQFGKPVTLSCSQTLNHNVMYWYQQKSSQAPKLLFHYYDKDFNNEADTPDNFQSRRPNTSFCFLDIRSPGLGDTAMYLCATSTRLEREQYFGPGTRLTVT.

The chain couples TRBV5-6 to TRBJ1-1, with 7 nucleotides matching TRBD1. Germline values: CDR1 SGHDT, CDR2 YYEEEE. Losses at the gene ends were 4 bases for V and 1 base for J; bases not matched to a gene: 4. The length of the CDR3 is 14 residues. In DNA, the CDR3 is TGTGCCAGCAGCCCGGGACAGCCGAACACTGAAGCTTTCTTT. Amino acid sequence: CASSPGQPNTEAFF.

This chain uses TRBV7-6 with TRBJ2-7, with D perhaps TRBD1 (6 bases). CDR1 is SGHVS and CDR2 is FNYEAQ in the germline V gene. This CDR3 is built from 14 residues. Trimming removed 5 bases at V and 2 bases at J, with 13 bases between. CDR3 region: CASSRSGQAYEQYF. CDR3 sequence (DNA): TGTGCCAGCAGCCGATCGGGACAAGCCTACGAGCAGTACTTC. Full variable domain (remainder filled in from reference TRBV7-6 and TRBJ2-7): GAGVSQSPRYKVTKRGQDVALRCDPISGHVSLYWYRQALGQGPEFLTYFNYEAQQDKSGLPNDRFSAERPEGSISTLTIQRTEQRDSAMYRCASSRSGQAYEQYFGPGTRLTVT.

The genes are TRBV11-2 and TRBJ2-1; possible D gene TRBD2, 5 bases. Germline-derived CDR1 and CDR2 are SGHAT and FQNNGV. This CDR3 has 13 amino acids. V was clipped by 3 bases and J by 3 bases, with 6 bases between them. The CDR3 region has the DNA TGTGCCAGCAGCTTCGGACTCTACAATGAGCAGTTCTTC. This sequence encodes CASSFGLYNEQFF. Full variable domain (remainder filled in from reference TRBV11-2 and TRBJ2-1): EAGVAQSPRYKIIEKRQSVAFWCNPISGHATLYWYQQILGQGPKLLIQFQNNGVVDDSQLPKDRFSAERLKGVDSTLKIQPAKLEDSAVYLCASSFGLYNEQFFGPGTRLTVL.

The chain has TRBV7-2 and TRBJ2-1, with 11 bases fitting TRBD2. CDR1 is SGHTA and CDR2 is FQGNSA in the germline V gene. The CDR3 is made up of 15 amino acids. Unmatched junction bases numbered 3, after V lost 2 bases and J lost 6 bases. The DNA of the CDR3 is TGTGCCAGCAGCTTACTTAGCGGGGGGGCCAATGAGCAGTTCTTC. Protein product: CASSLLSGGANEQFF.

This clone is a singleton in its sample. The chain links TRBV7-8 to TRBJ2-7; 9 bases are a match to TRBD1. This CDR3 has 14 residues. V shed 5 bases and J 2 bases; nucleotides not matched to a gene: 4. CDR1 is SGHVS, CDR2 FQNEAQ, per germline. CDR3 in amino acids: CASSGQGTAYEQYF. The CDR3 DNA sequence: TGTGCCAGCAGCGGACAGGGGACGGCCTACGAGCAGTACTTC.

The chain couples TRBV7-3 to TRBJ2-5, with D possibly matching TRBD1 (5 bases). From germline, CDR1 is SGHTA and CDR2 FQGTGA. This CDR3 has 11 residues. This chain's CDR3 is CGVGHGETQYF. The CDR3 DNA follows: TGTGGGGTAGGACACGGGGAGACCCAGTACTTC.